This is a list of T cell receptor beta chains from one sample in a study of blood T cell repertoires in COVID-19. Profiling relied on immunoSEQ multiplex PCR, and the TCRdb table lists in-frame clones only, not all of them. This repertoire shows 110,000 or so clones, more than 60% found once; its top ten account for less than 7.5%. Material: peripheral blood. These receptors were obtained from a man in his 70s with acute or convalescent COVID-19. The CDR3 runs from the conserved cysteine through the conserved F or W. A D gene is named only where the DNA matches it firmly. Not all rows give a size; the values are once, few, many and, for expanded clones, a class.

>TRBJ1-6|TRBV6-6|once|TRBD1
CASSPQGTGNSPLHF
TGTGCCAGCAGCCCACAAGGGACAGGGAATTCACCCCTCCACTTT
>TRBJ2-7|TRBV7-9|-|TRBD1
CASSVGTGGLSQQYF
TGTGCCAGCAGCGTAGGGACAGGGGGTCTGTCCCAGCAGTACTTC
>TRBJ2-3|TRBV24-1|-|TRBD1
CATSETGAGTDTQYF
TGTGCCACCAGTGAGACAGGGGCAGGCACAGATACGCAGTATTTT
>TRBJ2-3|TRBV4-1|-|-
CASSQDWGRATDTQYF
TGCGCCAGCAGCCAAGATTGGGGCAGGGCTACAGATACGCAGTATTTT
>TRBJ2-3|TRBV5-1|few|TRBD2
CASSFASGGTQDTQYF
TGCGCCAGCAGCTTCGCTAGCGGGGGGACGCAAGATACGCAGTATTTT
>TRBJ1-1|TRBV6-5|-|-
CASSSAGEAFF
TGTGCCAGCAGTTCTGCGGGTGAAGCTTTCTTT
>TRBJ2-7|TRBV5-1|-|-
CASSSDPLDIYEQYF
TGCGCCAGCAGCTCAGACCCCTTGGACATCTACGAGCAGTACTTC
>TRBJ1-1|TRBV7-9|-|-
CASSPPGGPNTEAFF
TGTGCCAGCAGCCCCCCTGGCGGGCCCAACACTGAAGCTTTCTTT
>TRBJ2-3|TRBV28|-|TRBD2
CASSLSPELADSTDTQYF
TGTGCCAGCAGTTTAAGTCCCGAACTAGCGGATAGCACAGATACGCAGTATTTT
>TRBJ2-1|TRBV6-5|-|TRBD1
CASSRGQGGLGEQFF
TGTGCCAGCAGTAGGGGACAGGGCGGCCTAGGTGAGCAGTTCTTC
>TRBJ2-5|TRBV7-2|-|-
CASSLGALSWETQYF
TGTGCCAGCAGCTTGGGGGCCCTGAGTTGGGAGACCCAGTACTTC
>TRBJ2-7|TRBV11-2|-|TRBD1
CASSLDQGQGFFEQYF
TGTGCCAGCAGCTTAGATCAGGGACAGGGCTTTTTCGAGCAGTACTTC
>TRBJ1-5|TRBV7-8|-|-
CASSLNAGNQPQHF
TGTGCCAGCAGCTTAAATGCAGGAAATCAGCCCCAGCATTTT
>TRBJ1-2|TRBV9|-|-
CASSATRGNYGYTF
TGTGCCAGCAGCGCCACCAGGGGAAACTATGGCTACACCTTC
>TRBJ1-2|TRBV5-4|-|TRBD1
CASSLEGQAYGYTF
TGTGCCAGCAGCTTGGAGGGACAGGCCTATGGCTACACCTTC
>TRBJ2-1|TRBV27|-|TRBD2
CASSLGSGGAYNEQFF
TGTGCCAGCAGTTTAGGAAGCGGGGGGGCCTACAATGAGCAGTTCTTC
>TRBJ2-2|TRBV6-5|-|-
CASSYSRPPNTGELFF
TGTGCCAGCAGTTACTCGAGGCCACCGAACACCGGGGAGCTGTTTTTT
>TRBJ2-3|TRBV29-1|-|TRBD1
CSVTGSSTDTQYF
TGCAGCGTGACAGGGAGTAGCACAGATACGCAGTATTTT
>TRBJ1-5|TRBV7-9|-|-
CASSSLHSGHGDQPQHF
TGTGCCAGCAGCTCATTGCACTCGGGACACGGAGATCAGCCCCAGCATTTT
>TRBJ1-6|TRBV9|-|-
CASSVEGEGTYNSPLHF
TGTGCCAGCAGCGTAGAAGGAGAGGGCACCTATAATTCACCCCTCCACTTT
>TRBJ2-7|TRBV4-2|-|-
CASSQDPGTREQYF
TGTGCCAGCAGCCAAGATCCCGGTACGAGGGAGCAGTACTTC
>TRBJ2-2|TRBV11-2|-|TRBD1
CASSRDRVNTGELFF
TGTGCCAGCAGCCGAGACAGGGTGAACACCGGGGAGCTGTTTTTT
>TRBJ2-1|TRBV3-1/TRBV3-2|-|TRBD2
CASSQGAGGSSYNEQFF
TGTGCCAGCAGCCAAGGAGCGGGAGGCAGCTCCTACAATGAGCAGTTCTTC
>TRBJ2-3|TRBV19|few|TRBD2
CASSISPLAGGPTDTQYF
TGTGCCAGTAGTATCTCCCCTTTAGCGGGGGGGCCCACAGATACGCAGTATTTT
>TRBJ2-5|TRBV9|-|TRBD2
CASSQGGLAGSLQETQYF
TGTGCCAGCAGCCAGGGGGGACTAGCGGGGAGCCTCCAAGAGACCCAGTACTTC
>TRBJ1-2|TRBV27|-|-
CASSLGGYPYGYTF
TGTGCCAGCAGTTTAGGCGGCTACCCTTATGGCTACACCTTC
>TRBJ2-5|TRBV19|once|-
CAAAAGHQETQYF
TGTGCCGCGGCCGCAGGGCATCAAGAGACCCAGTACTTC
>TRBJ1-4|TRBV6-5|-|-
CASSPRKGKGEKLFF
TGTGCCAGCAGTCCCCGGAAGGGGAAGGGTGAAAAACTGTTTTTT
>TRBJ2-1|TRBV29-1|once|TRBD1
CSADRGPNEQFF
TGCAGCGCTGACAGGGGGCCCAATGAGCAGTTCTTC
>TRBJ2-2|TRBV7-9|-|TRBD2
CASSLGASGSTGELFF
TGTGCCAGCAGCTTAGGGGCTAGCGGCTCCACCGGGGAGCTGTTTTTT
>TRBJ2-7|TRBV19|-|-
CASSPGQNPQQYF
TGTGCCAGTAGTCCCGGACAGAATCCCCAGCAGTACTTC
>TRBJ2-1|TRBV18|-|-
CASSPPSGGGQESEQFF
TGTGCCAGCTCACCACCGAGTGGTGGTGGGCAAGAGAGTGAGCAGTTCTTC
>TRBJ2-5|TRBV20-1|-|-
CSASARRGQETQYF
TGCAGTGCTAGTGCCAGGCGAGGGCAAGAGACCCAGTACTTC
>TRBJ2-7|TRBV7-2|-|-
CASSLVGRQTYEQYF
TGTGCCAGCAGCTTAGTCGGCAGGCAGACCTACGAGCAGTACTTC
>TRBJ2-2|TRBV4-3|once|-
CASSQEGSPRTGELFF
TGCGCCAGCAGCCAAGAGGGCTCCCCAAGGACCGGGGAGCTGTTTTTT
>TRBJ1-5|TRBV7-6|-|TRBD1
CASSLGGQGGNQPQHF
TGTGCCAGCAGCTTAGGAGGGCAGGGGGGCAATCAGCCCCAGCATTTT
>TRBJ1-1|TRBV12-3/TRBV12-4|-|-
CASSKQRGTEAFF
TGTGCCAGCTCAAAACAAAGGGGAACTGAAGCTTTCTTT
>TRBJ2-7|TRBV5-1|few|-
CASSSELLREQYF
TGCGCCAGCAGCTCCGAACTTCTGAGGGAGCAGTACTTC
>TRBJ2-1|TRBV19|-|TRBD1
CASTTGLASGDEQFF
TGTGCCAGCACGACAGGGCTCGCCAGCGGCGATGAGCAGTTCTTC
>TRBJ1-5|TRBV6-2/TRBV6-3|-|-
CASSYGGGQIQPQHF
TGTGCCAGCAGTTACGGGGGGGGGCAGATTCAGCCCCAGCATTTT
>TRBJ1-1|TRBV6-2/TRBV6-3|-|-
CASSYLLGGNTEAFF
TGTGCCAGCAGTTACTTATTGGGGGGGAACACTGAAGCTTTCTTT
>TRBJ1-1|TRBV18|-|-
CASSRGVDTEAFF
TGTGCCAGCTCCCGAGGCGTGGACACTGAAGCTTTCTTT
>TRBJ2-7|TRBV28|few|-
CASSLEGASYEQYF
TGTGCCAGCAGTTTGGAGGGGGCGTCCTACGAGCAGTACTTC
>TRBJ2-3|TRBV2|-|-
CASSENPEVTDTQYF
TGTGCCAGCAGTGAGAACCCAGAGGTCACAGATACGCAGTATTTT
>TRBJ2-5|TRBV10-3|-|TRBD1
CAINPGQGQETQYF
TGTGCCATAAACCCGGGACAGGGGCAAGAGACCCAGTACTTC
>TRBJ2-1|TRBV5-1|-|-
CASSQLGEQFF
TGCGCCAGCAGCCAGCTCGGGGAGCAGTTCTTC
>TRBJ1-1|TRBV5-6|-|-
CASSLEGWMNTEAFF
TGTGCCAGCAGCTTGGAGGGGTGGATGAACACTGAAGCTTTCTTT
>TRBJ2-3|TRBV5-1|-|TRBD2
CASSSRGAPSTDTQYF
TGCGCCAGCAGCTCGCGGGGGGCACCTAGCACAGATACGCAGTATTTT
>TRBJ2-7|TRBV4-1|-|-
CASSRTGSEQYF
TGCGCCAGCAGCCGAACAGGGAGCGAGCAGTACTTC
>TRBJ1-4|TRBV4-1|-|TRBD1
CASSQPDRVGEKLFF
TGCGCCAGCAGCCAACCCGACAGGGTGGGTGAAAAACTGTTTTTT
>TRBJ1-1|TRBV5-1|-|-
CASSLLLASMNTEAFF
TGCGCCAGCAGCTTGCTTCTGGCTTCCATGAACACTGAAGCTTTCTTT
>TRBJ2-1|TRBV27|-|TRBD2
CASTARGTSMNEQFF
TGTGCCAGCACCGCTCGCGGGACTAGCATGAATGAGCAGTTCTTC
>TRBJ2-5|TRBV5-5|-|-
CASSLWWGEVDQYF
TGTGCCAGCAGCTTATGGTGGGGGGAGGTAGACCAGTACTTC
>TRBJ2-7|TRBV11-2|-|-
CASSPPGFSSYEQYF
TGTGCCAGCAGCCCACCGGGATTTAGCTCCTACGAGCAGTACTTC